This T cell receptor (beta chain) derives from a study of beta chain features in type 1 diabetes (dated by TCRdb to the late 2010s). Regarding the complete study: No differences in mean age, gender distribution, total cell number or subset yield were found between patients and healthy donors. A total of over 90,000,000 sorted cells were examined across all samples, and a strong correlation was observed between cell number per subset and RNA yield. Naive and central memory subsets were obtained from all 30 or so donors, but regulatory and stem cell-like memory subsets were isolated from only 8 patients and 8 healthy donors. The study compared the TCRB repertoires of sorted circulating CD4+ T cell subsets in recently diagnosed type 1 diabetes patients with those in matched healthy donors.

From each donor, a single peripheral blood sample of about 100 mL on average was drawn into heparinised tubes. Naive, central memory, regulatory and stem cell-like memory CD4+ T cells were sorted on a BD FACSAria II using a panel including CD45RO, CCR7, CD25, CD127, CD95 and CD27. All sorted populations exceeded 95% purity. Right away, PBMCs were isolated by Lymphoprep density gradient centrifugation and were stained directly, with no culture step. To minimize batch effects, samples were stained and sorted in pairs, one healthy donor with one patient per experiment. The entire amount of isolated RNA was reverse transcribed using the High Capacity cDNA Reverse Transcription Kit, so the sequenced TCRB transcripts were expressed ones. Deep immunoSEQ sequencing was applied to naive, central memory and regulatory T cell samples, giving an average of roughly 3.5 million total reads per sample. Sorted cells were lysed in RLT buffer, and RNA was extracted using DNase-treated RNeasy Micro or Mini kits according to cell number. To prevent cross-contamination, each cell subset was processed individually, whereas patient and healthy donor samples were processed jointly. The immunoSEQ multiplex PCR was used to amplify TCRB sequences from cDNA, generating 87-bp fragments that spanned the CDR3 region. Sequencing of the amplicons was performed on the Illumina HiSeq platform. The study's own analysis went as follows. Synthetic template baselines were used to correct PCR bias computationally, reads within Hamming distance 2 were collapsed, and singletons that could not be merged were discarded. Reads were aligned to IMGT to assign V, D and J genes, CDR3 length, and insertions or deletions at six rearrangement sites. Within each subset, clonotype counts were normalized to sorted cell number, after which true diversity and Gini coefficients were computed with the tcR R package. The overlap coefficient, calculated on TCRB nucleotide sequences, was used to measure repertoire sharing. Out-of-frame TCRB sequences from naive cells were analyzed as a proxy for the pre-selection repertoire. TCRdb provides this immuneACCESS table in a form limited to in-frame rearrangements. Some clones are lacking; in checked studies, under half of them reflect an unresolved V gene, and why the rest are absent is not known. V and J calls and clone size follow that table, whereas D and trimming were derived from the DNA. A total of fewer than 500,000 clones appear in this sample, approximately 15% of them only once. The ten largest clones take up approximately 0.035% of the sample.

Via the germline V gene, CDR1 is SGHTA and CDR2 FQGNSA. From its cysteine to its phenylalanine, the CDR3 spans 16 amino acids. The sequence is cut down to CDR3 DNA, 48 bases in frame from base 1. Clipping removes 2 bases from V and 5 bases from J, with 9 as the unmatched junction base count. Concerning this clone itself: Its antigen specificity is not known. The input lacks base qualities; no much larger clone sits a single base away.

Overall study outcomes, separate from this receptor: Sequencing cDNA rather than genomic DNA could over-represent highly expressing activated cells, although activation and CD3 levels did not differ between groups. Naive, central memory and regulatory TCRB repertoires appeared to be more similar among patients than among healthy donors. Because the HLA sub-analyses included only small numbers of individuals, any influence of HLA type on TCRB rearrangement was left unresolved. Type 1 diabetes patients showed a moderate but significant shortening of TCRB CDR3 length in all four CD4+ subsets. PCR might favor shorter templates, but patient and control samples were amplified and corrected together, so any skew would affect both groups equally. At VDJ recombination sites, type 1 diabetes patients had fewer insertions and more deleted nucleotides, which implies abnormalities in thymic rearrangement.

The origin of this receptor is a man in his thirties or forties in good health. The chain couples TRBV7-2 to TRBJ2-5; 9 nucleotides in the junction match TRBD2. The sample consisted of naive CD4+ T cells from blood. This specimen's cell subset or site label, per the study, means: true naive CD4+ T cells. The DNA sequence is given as TGTGCCAGCAGCTTACCTAGCGGGAAGGAGGGGGAGACCCAGTACTTC. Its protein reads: CASSLPSGKEGETQYF.